The source of this T cell receptor beta chain is a study of T-cell reconstitution after alpha-beta-depleted transplantation in children. Unique molecular identifiers were incorporated when the TCRbeta library was constructed. TCRdb processed the PCR reads anew with MiXCR; each CDR3 protein has one entry. This sample has 250,000 to 300,000 distinct CDR3 sequences, with over 9.5% found just once. Notes on the study in general: Expanded clones from the graft, numbering several hundred, reportedly supplied alpha-beta T cells about two months after transplant.

This clonotype has only a few counts. Its target is unknown. CDR1 and CDR2 (germline): LGHDT, YNNKEL (reference sequence). The V end was cut by 1 base, the J end by 6 bases, with 4 bases between. This CDR3 is built from 13 residues. The sequencing here drew on PBMCs, taken before TCRalphabeta/CD19-depleted stem cell transplant. The rearrangement uses TRBV3-1 and TRBJ1-6; no clear D. The TCR was taken from a boy in the first two years of life with acute myeloid leukemia, due to receive a stem cell transplant. The CDR3: CASSQVGNSPLHF. CDR3 in DNA: TGTGCCAGCAGCCAAGTGGGTAATTCACCCCTCCACTTT.